The T cell receptor beta chain described here comes from a study of T cells after yellow fever vaccination (dated by TCRdb to between 2017 and 2020). About the full investigation: Libraries from fractions with low cell numbers were prepared with the SMART-Seq v4 Ultra Low Input RNA kit. To track T-cell clones before and after primary and booster YFV17D yellow fever vaccination, bulk TCR alpha and beta repertoires were sequenced longitudinally. Two healthy male donors, one aged 18 to 30 and one aged 30 to 40 years, were included in the cohort. Blood was drawn at multiple timepoints before and after primary and secondary immunization, with bulk PBMC replicates and cell subsets isolated. What the study reported, not specific to this receptor: Only a couple of donors were included in the study, so the extent to which the findings can be generalized is limited. Most clones expanded after primary vaccination (about 95% of CD4 and 88% of CD8) were re-detected after the booster, suggesting that broad memory maintenance occurred. Because abundant contaminating clonotypes from the bulk population could be contained in FACS-sorted repertoires, computational filtering was required. A small fraction of clonotypes showed up in both the CD4 and CD8 compartments, probably as a result of convergent recombination. The secondary T-cell response was weaker than the primary response but faster, peaking on day 5 instead of day 15.

This clonotype was detected a few times. Its antigen specificity is not known. Qualities for individual bases were not recorded, and no much larger clone is one base off. The treatment or condition label corresponds to: live attenuated yellow fever vaccine strain. At every blood-draw timepoint, two biological replicates of bulk PBMCs were collected. PBMCs were isolated from peripheral blood using a standard Ficoll-Paque protocol. TriZol was used to extract RNA from bulk PBMCs, from CD4 and CD8 fractions, and from dextramer-positive and dextramer-negative fractions. TCR cDNA was synthesized by 5'RACE template switching, which introduced a universal primer site and unique molecular identifiers. cDNA synthesis was primed from both the TCR alpha and TCR beta constant segments. Library amplification used two PCR steps, and the second PCR step added sample barcodes and sequencing adapters. Sequencing of libraries was performed on Illumina HiSeq 2500 (2x100 bp) or NovaSeq (2x150 bp). The authors' pipeline ran thus. Reads were demultiplexed and collapsed into UMI consensus sequences with MIGEC, and V(D)J alignment was performed with MiXCR. Clonotypes responding to the vaccine were identified with edgeR on replicate PBMC samples, with the criteria of FDR below 0.01 and a log2 fold change above 5 up to day 15. Each bulk clonotype received a CD4 or CD8 identity based on whether the sequenced CD4 or CD8 repertoire contained that clonotype at higher abundance. The public reads were quality trimmed at Q25 with fastp and then assembled into clones with MiXCR by TCRdb, keeping productive beta chains. Each entry is one CDR3 protein sequence, shown with its most common DNA and genes. These V and J calls derive from TCRdb rather than the authors' analysis. This sample gives about 300,000 distinct CDR3 sequences in total; roughly 7% of them show up just once. The top ten hold 15% to 20% of the sample.

For CDR1 and CDR2, the germline V gene lists MNHNS and SASEGT. The V end loses 7 bases and the J end loses 10 bases, and a stretch of 11 bases separates them. The CDR3 holds 11 amino acids from the cysteine to the phenylalanine. The DNA shown is the 33-base CDR3, in frame from base 1. Sequenced here: PBMCs, sampled about 49 days after the first yellow fever vaccination. The receptor was isolated from a man between 18 and 29 years old who received the YFV17D yellow fever vaccine. The rearranged chain carries TRBV6-1 and TRBJ2-1, with a tentative D gene TRBD1 over 6 matching bases. The CDR3 region has the sequence CASTQGREQFF. The bases read TGTGCCAGCACCCAGGGGCGAGAGCAGTTCTTC.